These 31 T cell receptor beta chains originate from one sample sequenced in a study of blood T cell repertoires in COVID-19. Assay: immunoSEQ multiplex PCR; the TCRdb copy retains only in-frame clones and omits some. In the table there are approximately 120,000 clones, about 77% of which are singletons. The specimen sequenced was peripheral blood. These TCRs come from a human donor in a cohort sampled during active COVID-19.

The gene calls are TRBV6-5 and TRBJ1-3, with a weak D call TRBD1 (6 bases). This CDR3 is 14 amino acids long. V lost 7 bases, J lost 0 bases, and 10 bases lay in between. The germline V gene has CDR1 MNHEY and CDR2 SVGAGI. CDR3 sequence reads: CASKGDYSGNTIYF. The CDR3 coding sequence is TGTGCCAGCAAGGGGGATTACTCTGGAAACACCATATATTTT.

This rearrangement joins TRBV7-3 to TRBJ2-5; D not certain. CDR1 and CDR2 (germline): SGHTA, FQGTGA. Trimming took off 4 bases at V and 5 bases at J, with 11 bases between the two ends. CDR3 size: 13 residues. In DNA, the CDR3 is TGTGCCAGCAGCTCCACGAGCTTGGAGACCCAGTACTTC. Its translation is CASSSTSLETQYF.

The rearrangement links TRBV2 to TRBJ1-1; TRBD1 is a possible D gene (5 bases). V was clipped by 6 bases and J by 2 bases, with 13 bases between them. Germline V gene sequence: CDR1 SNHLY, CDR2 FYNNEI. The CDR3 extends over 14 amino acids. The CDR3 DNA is TGTGCCAGCAGCTACGGTCAGGGAAACACTGAAGCTTTCTTT. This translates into CASSYGQGNTEAFF.

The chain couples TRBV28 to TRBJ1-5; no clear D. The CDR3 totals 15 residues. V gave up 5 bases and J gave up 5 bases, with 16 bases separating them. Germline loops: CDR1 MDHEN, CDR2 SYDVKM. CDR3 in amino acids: CASSQEHGRDQPQHF. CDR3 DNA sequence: TGTGCCAGCAGTCAGGAGCACGGGAGAGATCAGCCCCAGCATTTT.

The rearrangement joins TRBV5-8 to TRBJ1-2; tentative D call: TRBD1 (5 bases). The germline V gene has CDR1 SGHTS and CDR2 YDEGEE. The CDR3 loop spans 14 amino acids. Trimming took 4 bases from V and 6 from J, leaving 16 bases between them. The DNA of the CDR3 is TGTGCCAGCAGCCCCTGGACAAAGAGTAATGGCTACACCTTC. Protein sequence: CASSPWTKSNGYTF.

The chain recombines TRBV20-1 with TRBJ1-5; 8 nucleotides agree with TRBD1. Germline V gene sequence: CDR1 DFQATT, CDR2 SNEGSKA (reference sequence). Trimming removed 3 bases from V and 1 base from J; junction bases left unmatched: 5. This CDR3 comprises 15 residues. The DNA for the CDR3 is TGCAGTGCTAGTTGGCAGGGGGCAAGCAATCAGCCCCAGCATTTT. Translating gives CSASWQGASNQPQHF.

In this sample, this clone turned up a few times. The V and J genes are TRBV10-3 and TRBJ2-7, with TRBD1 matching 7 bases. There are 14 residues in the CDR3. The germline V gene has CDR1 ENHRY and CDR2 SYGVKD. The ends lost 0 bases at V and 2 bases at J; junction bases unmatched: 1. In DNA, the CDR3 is TGTGCCATCAGTGAGTCGGGACAGACCTACGAGCAGTACTTC. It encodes CAISESGQTYEQYF.

The CDR3 here is CASSARVFRYTF. CDR3 sequence (DNA): TGTGCCAGCAGTGCCCGGGTCTTTCGCTACACCTTC. The genes are TRBV6-1 and TRBJ1-2; D not certain. Trimming took 4 bases from V and 9 from J, leaving 12 bases between them. Germline V CDR1 and CDR2: MNHNS, SASEGT. CDR3 length: 12 amino acids.

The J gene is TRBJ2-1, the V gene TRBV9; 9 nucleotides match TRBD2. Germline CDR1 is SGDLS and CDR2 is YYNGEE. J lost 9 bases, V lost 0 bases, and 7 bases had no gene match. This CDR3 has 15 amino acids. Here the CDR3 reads CASSVAASGAGEQFF. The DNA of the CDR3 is TGTGCCAGCAGCGTAGCGGCTAGCGGGGCCGGTGAGCAGTTCTTC.

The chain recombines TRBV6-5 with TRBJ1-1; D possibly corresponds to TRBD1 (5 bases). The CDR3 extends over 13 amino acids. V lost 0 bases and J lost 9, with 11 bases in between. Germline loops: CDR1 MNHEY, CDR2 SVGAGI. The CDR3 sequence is CASSYSGRAKAFF. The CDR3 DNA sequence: TGTGCCAGCAGTTACTCGGGCAGGGCGAAAGCTTTCTTT.

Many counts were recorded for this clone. DNA of the CDR3: TGTGCCAGCAGTTACTCGAATCCCGGAGACACCGGGGAGCTGTTTTTT. Its translation: CASSYSNPGDTGELFF. The chain is built from TRBV6-5 and TRBJ2-2, with D uncertain. CDR1 and CDR2 from the germline V gene are MNHEY and SVGAGI. The CDR3 runs 16 residues. V lost 0 bases, J lost 3 bases, and 11 bases lay in between.

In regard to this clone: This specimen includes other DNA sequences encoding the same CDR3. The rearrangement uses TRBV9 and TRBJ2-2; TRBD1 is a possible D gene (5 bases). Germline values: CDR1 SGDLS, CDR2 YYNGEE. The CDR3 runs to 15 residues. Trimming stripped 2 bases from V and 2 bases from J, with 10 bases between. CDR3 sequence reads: CASSVGGANTGELFF. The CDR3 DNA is TGTGCCAGCAGCGTGGGTGGGGCTAACACCGGGGAGCTGTTTTTT.

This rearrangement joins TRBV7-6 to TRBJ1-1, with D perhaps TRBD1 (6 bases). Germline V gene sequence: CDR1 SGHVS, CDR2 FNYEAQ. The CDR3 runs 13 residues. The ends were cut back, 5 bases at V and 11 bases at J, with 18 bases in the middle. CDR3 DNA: TGTGCCAGCAGCACAACGACCAGGGGAGTTGCTTTCTTT. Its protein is CASSTTTRGVAFF.

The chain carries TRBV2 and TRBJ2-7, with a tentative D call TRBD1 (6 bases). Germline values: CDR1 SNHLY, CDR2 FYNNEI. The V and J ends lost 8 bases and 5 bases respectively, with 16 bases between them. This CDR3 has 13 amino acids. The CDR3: CASRDTGDDEQYF. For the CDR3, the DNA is TGTGCCAGCCGGGACACCGGCGACGACGAGCAGTACTTC.

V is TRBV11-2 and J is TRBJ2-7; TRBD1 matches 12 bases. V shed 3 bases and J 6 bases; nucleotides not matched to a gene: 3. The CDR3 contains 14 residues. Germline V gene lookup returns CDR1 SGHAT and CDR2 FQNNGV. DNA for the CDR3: TGTGCCAGCAGCTTGGGACAGGGGGCCAGCGAGCAGTACTTC. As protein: CASSLGQGASEQYF.

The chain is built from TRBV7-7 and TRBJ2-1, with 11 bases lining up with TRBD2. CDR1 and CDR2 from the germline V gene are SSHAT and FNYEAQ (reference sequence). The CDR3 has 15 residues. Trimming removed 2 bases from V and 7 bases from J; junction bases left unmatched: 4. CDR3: CASSLQLAGANEQFF. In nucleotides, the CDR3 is TGTGCCAGCAGCTTACAACTAGCGGGAGCAAATGAGCAGTTCTTC.

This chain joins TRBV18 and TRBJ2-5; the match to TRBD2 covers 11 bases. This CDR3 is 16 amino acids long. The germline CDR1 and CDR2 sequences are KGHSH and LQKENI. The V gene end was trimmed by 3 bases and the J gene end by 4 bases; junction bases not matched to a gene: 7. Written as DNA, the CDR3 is TGTGCCAGCTCACCCCCCGGACTAGCGGGTGGAGAGACCCAGTACTTC. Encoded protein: CASSPPGLAGGETQYF. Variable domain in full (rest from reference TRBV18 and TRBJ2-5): NAGVMQNPRHLVRRRGQEARLRCSPMKGHSHVYWYRQLPEEGLKFMVYLQKENIIDESGMPKERFSAEFPKEGPSILRIQQVVRGDSAAYFCASSPPGLAGGETQYFGPGTRLLVL.

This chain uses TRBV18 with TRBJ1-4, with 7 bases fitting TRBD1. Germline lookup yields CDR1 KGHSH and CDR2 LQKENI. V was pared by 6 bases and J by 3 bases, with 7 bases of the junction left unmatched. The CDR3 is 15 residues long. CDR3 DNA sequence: TGTGCCAGCTCGTTCATCACAGGGGCTAATGAAAAACTGTTTTTT. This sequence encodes CASSFITGANEKLFF.

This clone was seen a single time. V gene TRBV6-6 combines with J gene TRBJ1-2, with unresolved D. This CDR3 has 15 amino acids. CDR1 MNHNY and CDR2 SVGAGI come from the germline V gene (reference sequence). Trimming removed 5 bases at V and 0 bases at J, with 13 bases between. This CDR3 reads CASSLRFLPNYGYTF. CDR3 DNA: TGTGCCAGCAGTCTACGATTCCTACCTAACTATGGCTACACCTTC.

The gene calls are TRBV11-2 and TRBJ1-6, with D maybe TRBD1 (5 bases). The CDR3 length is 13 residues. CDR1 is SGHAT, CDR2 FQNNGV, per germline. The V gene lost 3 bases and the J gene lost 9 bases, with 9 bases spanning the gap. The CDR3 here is CASSFGGSSPLHF. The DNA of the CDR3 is TGTGCCAGCAGCTTCGGGGGTAGTTCACCCCTCCACTTT.

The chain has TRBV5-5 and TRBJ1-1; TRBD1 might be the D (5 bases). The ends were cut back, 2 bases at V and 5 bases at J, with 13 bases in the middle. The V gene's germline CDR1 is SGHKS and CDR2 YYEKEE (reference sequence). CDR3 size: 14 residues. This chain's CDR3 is CASSFRVGMTEAFF. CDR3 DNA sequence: TGTGCCAGCAGCTTCAGGGTAGGGATGACTGAAGCTTTCTTT.

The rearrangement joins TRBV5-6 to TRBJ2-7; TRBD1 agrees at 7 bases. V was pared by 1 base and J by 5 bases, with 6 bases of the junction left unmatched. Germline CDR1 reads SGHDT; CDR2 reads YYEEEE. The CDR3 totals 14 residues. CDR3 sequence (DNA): TGTGCCAGCAGCTTGTCCGGGACAGATGACGAGCAGTACTTC. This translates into CASSLSGTDDEQYF.

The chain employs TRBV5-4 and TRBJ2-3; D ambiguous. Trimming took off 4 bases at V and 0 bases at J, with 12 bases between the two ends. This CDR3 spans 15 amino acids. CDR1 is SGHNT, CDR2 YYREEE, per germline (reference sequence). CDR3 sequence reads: CASSRTPRSTDTQYF. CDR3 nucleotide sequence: TGTGCCAGCAGCCGCACTCCACGGAGCACAGATACGCAGTATTTT.

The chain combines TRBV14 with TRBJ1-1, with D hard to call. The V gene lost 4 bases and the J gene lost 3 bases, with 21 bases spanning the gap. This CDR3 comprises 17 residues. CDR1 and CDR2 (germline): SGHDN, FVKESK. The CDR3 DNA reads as TGTGCCAGCAGCCGCCTTACACCGAGAGGTGCGGACACTGAAGCTTTCTTT. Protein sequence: CASSRLTPRGADTEAFF.

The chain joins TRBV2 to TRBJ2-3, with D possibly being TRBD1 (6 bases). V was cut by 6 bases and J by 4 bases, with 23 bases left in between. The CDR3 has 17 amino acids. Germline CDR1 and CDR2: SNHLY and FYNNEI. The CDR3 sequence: CASRLPGLGADSDTQYF. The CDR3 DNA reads TGTGCCAGCAGGCTCCCGGGGCTGGGGGCAGACTCAGATACGCAGTATTTT. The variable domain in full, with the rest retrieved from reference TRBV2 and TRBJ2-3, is EPEVTQTPSHQVTQMGQEVILRCVPISNHLYFYWYRQILGQKVEFLVSFYNNEISEKSEIFDDQFSVERPDGSNFTLKIRSTKLEDSAMYFCASRLPGLGADSDTQYFGPGTRLTVL.

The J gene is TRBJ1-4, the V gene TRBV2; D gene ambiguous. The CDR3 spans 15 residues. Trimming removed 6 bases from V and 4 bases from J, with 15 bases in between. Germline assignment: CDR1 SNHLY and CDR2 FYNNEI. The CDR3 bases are TGTGCCAGCAGCCAGAGGGCCGCGGGTAATGAAAAACTGTTTTTT. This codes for CASSQRAAGNEKLFF.

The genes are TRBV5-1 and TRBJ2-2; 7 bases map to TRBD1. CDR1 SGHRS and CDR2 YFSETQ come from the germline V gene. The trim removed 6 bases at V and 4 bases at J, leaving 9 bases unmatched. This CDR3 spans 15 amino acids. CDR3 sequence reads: CASIPQTGVTGELFF. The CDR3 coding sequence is TGCGCCAGCATTCCCCAAACAGGGGTCACCGGGGAGCTGTTTTTT.

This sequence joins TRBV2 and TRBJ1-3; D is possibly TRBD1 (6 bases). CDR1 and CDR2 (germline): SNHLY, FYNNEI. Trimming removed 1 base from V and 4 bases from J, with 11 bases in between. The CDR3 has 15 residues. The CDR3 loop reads CASSEDRVRGNTIYF. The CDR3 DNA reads TGTGCCAGCAGTGAAGACAGGGTTCGCGGAAACACCATATATTTT.

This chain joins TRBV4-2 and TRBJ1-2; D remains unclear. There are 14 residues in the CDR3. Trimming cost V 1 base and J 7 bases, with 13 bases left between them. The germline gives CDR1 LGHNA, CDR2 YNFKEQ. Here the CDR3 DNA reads TGTGCCAGCAGCCAAGTATCAGGTGAAGGTGGCTACACCTTC. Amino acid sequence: CASSQVSGEGGYTF.

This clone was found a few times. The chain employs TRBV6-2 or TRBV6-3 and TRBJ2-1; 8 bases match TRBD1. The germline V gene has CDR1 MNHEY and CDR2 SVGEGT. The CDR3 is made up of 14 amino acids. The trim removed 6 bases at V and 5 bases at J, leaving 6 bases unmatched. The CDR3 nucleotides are TGTGCCAGCAGCCTCCAGGGGGCCAACAATGAGCAGTTCTTC. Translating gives CASSLQGANNEQFF.

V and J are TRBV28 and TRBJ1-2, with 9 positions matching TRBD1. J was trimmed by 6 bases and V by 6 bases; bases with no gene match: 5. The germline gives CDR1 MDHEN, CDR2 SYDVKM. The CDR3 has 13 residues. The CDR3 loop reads CASSDGQGNGYTF. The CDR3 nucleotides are TGTGCCAGCAGCGACGGACAGGGGAATGGCTACACCTTC.